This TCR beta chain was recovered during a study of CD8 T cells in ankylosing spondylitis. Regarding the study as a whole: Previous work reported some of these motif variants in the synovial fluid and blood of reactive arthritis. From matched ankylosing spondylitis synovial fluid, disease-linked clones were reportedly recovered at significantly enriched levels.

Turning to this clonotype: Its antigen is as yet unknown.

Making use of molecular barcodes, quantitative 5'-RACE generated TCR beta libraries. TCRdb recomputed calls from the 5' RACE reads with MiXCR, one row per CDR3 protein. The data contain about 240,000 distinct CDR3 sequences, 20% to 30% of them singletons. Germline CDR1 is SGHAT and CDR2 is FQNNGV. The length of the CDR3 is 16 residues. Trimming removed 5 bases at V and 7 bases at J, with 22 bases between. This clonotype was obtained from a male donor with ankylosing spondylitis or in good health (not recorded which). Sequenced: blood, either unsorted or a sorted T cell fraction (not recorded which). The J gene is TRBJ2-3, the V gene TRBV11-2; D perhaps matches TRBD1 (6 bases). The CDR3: CASSPRGSGDHYTQYF. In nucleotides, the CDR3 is TGTGCCAGCAGCCCGAGAGGGTCAGGGGACCATTATACGCAGTATTTT.